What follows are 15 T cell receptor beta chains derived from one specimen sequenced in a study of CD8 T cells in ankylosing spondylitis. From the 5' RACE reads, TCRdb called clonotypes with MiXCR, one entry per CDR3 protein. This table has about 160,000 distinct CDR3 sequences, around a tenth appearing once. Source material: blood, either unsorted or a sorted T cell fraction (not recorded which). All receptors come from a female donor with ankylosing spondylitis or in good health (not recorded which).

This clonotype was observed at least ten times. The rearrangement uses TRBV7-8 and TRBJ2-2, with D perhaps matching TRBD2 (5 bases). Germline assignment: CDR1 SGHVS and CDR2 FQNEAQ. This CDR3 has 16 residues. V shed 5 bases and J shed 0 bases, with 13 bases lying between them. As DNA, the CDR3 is TGTGCCAGCAGCCTTTTAGCGTTCGCGAACACCGGGGAGCTGTTTTTT. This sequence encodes CASSLLAFANTGELFF.

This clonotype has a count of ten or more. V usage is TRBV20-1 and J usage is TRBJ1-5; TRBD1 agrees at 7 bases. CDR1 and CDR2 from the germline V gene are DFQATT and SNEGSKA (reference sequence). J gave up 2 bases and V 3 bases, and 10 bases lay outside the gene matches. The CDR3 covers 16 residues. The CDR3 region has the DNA TGCAGTGCTAGTGCCCCAGGGGGGACAGGCAATCAGCCCCAGCATTTT. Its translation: CSASAPGGTGNQPQHF.

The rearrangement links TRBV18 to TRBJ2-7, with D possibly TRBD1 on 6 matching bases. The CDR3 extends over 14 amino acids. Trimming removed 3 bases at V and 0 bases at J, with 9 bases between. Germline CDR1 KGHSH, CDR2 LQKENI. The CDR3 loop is CASSPWDTSYEQYF. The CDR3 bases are TGTGCCAGCTCACCCTGGGACACCTCCTACGAGCAGTACTTC.

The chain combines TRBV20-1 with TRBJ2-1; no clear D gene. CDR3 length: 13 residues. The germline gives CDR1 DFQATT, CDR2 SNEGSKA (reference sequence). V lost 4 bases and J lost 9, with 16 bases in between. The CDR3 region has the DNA TGCAGTGCTATAATTCCCGACAAACCTGAGCAGTTCTTC. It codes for CSAIIPDKPEQFF.

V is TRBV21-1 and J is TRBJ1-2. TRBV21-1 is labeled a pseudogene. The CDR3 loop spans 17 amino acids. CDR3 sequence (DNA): TGTGCCAGCAGCAAAGAGCCCAGGAGCCACCCTAACTATGGCTACACCTTC. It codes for CASSKEPRSHPNYGYTF.

The CDR3 loop is CASSYTGSAYEQYF. The CDR3 DNA follows: TGTGCCAGCAGTTATACGGGGTCCGCCTACGAGCAGTACTTC. This chain links TRBV6-5 with TRBJ2-7; TRBD2 is a possible D gene (5 bases). CDR1 and CDR2 (germline): MNHEY, SVGAGI. The length of the CDR3 is 14 residues. V was cut by 3 bases and J by 2 bases, with 11 bases left in between.

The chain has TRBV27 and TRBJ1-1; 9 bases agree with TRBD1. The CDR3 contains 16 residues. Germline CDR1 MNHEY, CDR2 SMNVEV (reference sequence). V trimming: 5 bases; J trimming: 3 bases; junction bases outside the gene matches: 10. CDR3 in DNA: TGTGCCAGCAGTGACAGGGGGGGTTCGTTGGACACTGAAGCTTTCTTT. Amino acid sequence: CASSDRGGSLDTEAFF.

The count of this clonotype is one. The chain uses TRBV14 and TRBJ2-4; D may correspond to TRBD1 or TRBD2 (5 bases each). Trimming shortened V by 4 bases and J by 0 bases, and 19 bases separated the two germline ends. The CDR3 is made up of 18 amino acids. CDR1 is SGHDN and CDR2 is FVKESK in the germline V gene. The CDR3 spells CASSLGQGDLLAKNIQYF. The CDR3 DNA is TGTGCCAGCAGCCTAGGGCAGGGAGATTTACTAGCCAAAAACATTCAGTACTTC.

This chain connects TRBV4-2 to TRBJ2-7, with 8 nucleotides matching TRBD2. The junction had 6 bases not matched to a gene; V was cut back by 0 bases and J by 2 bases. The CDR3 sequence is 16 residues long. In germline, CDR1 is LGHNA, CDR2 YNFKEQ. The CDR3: CASSQEALGLAYEQYF. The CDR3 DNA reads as TGTGCCAGCAGCCAAGAGGCTCTGGGACTAGCCTACGAGCAGTACTTC.

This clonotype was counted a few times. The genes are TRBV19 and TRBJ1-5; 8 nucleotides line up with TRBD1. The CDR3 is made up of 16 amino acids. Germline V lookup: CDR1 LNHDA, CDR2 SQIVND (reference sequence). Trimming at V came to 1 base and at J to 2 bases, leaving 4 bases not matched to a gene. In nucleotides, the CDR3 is TGTGCCAGTAGTATAGGACCGACAGGGGGCAATCAGCCCCAGCATTTT. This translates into CASSIGPTGGNQPQHF.

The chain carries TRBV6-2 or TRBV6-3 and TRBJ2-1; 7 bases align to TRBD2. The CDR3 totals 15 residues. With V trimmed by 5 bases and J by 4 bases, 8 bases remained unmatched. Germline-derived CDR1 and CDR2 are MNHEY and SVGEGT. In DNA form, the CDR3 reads TGTGCCAGCAGTCGCGGCGGGAGCGGGTACAATGAGCAGTTCTTC. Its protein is CASSRGGSGYNEQFF.

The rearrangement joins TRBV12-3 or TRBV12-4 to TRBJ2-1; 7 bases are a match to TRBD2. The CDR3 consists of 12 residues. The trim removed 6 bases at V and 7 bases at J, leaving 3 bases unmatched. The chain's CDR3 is CASRSGGNEQFF. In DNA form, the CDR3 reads TGTGCCAGCAGGTCCGGGGGGAATGAGCAGTTCTTC.

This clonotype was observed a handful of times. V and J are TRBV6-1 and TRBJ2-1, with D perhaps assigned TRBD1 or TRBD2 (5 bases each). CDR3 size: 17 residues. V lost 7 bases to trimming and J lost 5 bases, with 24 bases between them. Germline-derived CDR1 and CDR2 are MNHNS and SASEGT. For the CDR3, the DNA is TGTGCCAGCATTGGGGGTCGGACTGACCCCTGGGACAATGAGCAGTTCTTC. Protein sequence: CASIGGRTDPWDNEQFF.

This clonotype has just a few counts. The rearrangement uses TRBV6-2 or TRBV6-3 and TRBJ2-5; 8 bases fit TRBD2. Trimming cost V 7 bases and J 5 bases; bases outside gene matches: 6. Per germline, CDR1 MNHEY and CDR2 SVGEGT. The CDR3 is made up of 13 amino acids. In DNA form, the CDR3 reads TGTGCCAGCATGAGCGGGGGTCGGGAGACCCAGTACTTC. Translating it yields CASMSGGRETQYF.

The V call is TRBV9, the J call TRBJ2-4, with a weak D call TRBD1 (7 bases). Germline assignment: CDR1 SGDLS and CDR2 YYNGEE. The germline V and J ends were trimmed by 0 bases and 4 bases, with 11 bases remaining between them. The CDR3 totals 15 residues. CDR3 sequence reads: CASSVGGDRKNIQYF. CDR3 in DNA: TGTGCCAGCAGCGTAGGGGGGGACAGAAAAAACATTCAGTACTTC.